Below are 18 T cell receptor beta chains sequenced from a single sample in a study of early T cells in non-severe SARS-CoV-2 infection (dated by TCRdb to about 2021). Library generation was performed with 5' RACE. The sequencer listed for this sample is NextSeq 500. TCRdb's own reprocessing of the public reads used fastp at Q25 and MiXCR and kept productive beta chains. Entries that share a CDR3 protein sequence are merged under the most common genes and DNA. The sample yields approximately 27,000 distinct CDR3 sequences; about 6.1% were counted once. Clones ranked in the top ten supply more than 4.5% of the sample. Material for sequencing was whole blood. Every receptor here comes from an adult who was a healthcare worker with PCR-confirmed SARS-CoV-2 infection or an uninfected control (not recorded which).

There are many counts of this clonotype. The rearrangement links TRBV20-1 to TRBJ2-3, with a possible D match to TRBD2 (7 bases). V was trimmed by 4 bases and J by 3 bases, leaving 14 bases between them. Germline CDR1 DFQATT, CDR2 SNEGSKA (reference sequence). The CDR3 is made up of 14 amino acids. CDR3 DNA: TGCAGTGCTACGTATGGGGGGGCGACAGATACGCAGTATTTT. This sequence encodes CSATYGGATDTQYF.

This clonotype was counted at least ten times. This chain uses TRBV29-1 with TRBJ2-5; 7 nucleotides match TRBD1. Germline CDR1 SQVTM, CDR2 ANQGSEA. Losses at the gene ends were 4 bases for V and 5 bases for J; bases not matched to a gene: 10. This CDR3 has 14 amino acids. The CDR3 region has the DNA TGCAGCGTTGCGGACTCGAGAGGGGGCGAGACCCAGTACTTC. Protein product: CSVADSRGGETQYF.

The sample holds a few counts of this clonotype. The J gene is TRBJ2-3, the V gene TRBV2; 8 nucleotides line up with TRBD1. The CDR3 is 14 residues long. V lost 8 bases and J lost 0; bases outside the gene matches: 4. The germline gives CDR1 SNHLY, CDR2 FYNNEI. CDR3: CASGRTGSTDTQYF. CDR3 bases: TGTGCCAGCGGAAGGACAGGGAGCACAGATACGCAGTATTTT.

Many counts were recorded for this clonotype. CDR3 sequence (DNA): TGTGCCAGCAGCCCGCAGGGGGCACTTTCAAATGAGCAGTTCTTC. This encodes CASSPQGALSNEQFF. J is TRBJ2-1 and V is TRBV9, with 8 bases that match TRBD1. The CDR3 covers 15 residues. V shed 4 bases and J 7 bases; nucleotides not matched to a gene: 10. Germline V lookup: CDR1 SGDLS, CDR2 YYNGEE.

This clonotype was found many times. The chain has TRBV29-1 and TRBJ2-1; the match to TRBD2 covers 7 bases. V lost 3 bases to trimming and J lost 1 base; unmatched junction nucleotides: 9. The germline gives CDR1 SQVTM, CDR2 ANQGSEA. CDR3 size: 16 residues. The CDR3 bases are TGCAGCGTTGAGGACGTGAAGCGGGAATCCTACAATGAGCAGTTCTTC. Translated, it gives CSVEDVKRESYNEQFF.

This clonotype was seen repeatedly, ten times or more. The rearrangement uses TRBV6-6 and TRBJ1-5; D unclear. CDR1 is MNHNY, CDR2 SVGAGI, per germline (reference sequence). The CDR3 sequence is 15 residues long. Trimming pared 2 bases from V and 3 bases from J, leaving 11 bases between. The CDR3 reads CASSYPDGNNQPQHF. The CDR3 DNA follows: TGTGCCAGCAGTTACCCCGATGGGAACAATCAGCCCCAGCATTTT.

This clonotype was seen at least ten times. The CDR3 nucleotides are TGTGCCAGAAGCCTCCCCGGACAGGGCCTAAGGAGCAATCAGCCCCAGCATTTT. This encodes CARSLPGQGLRSNQPQHF. The chain has TRBV5-3 and TRBJ1-5; 8 nucleotides match TRBD1. TRBV5-3 is an open reading frame, and its role is uncertain. This CDR3 region has 18 residues. The ends lost 4 bases at V and 1 base at J; junction bases unmatched: 13.

This clonotype was picked up many times. CDR3 sequence: CSARAASNTDTQYF. CDR3 DNA sequence: TGCAGTGCTAGAGCAGCTTCCAACACAGATACGCAGTATTTT. This rearrangement joins TRBV20-1 to TRBJ2-3; no clear D. Germline values: CDR1 DFQATT, CDR2 SNEGSKA (reference sequence). Deletions cut 1 base from V and 2 bases from J, with 10 bases between. This CDR3 has 14 amino acids.

CDR3 bases: TGTGCCTGGAGTGTACTAGCGGGAGGTTCCGGAGGGTCGTATTTT. This gives the protein CAWSVLAGGSGGSYF. V is TRBV30 and J is TRBJ2-3; TRBD2 matches at 12 bases. The CDR3 consists of 15 residues. From germline, CDR1 is GTSNPN and CDR2 SVGIG (reference sequence). J gave up 14 bases and V 0 bases, and 12 bases lay outside the gene matches.

This clonotype appeared many times. The V gene is TRBV20-1, the J gene TRBJ2-7; D uncertain. This CDR3 spans 13 amino acids. Germline CDR1 is DFQATT and CDR2 is SNEGSKA (reference sequence). V was cut by 1 base and J by 2 bases, with 9 bases left in between. CDR3 residues: CSARGQAPYEQYF. The CDR3 nucleotides read TGCAGTGCTAGAGGGCAAGCCCCCTACGAGCAGTACTTC.

In this sample, this clonotype turned up many times. The chain links TRBV5-4 to TRBJ2-5; D uncertain. Trimming removed 0 bases from V and 3 bases from J, with 6 bases in between. From germline, CDR1 is SGHNT and CDR2 YYREEE (reference sequence). The CDR3 is made up of 13 amino acids. The CDR3 spells CASSLEVEETQYF. Here the CDR3 DNA reads TGTGCCAGCAGCTTGGAGGTGGAAGAGACCCAGTACTTC.

This clonotype was seen at least ten times. The gene calls are TRBV7-2 and TRBJ2-5, with no clear D. The CDR3 is 14 amino acids. In germline, CDR1 is SGHTA, CDR2 FQGNSA. The V and J ends lost 6 bases and 2 bases respectively, with 13 bases between them. The CDR3 sequence is CASRRDLRQETQYF. In nucleotides, the CDR3 is TGTGCCAGCAGGCGTGACCTGCGTCAAGAGACCCAGTACTTC.

This clonotype was seen many times. This rearrangement joins TRBV6-1 to TRBJ2-1; TRBD2 agrees at 10 bases. Germline V gene lookup returns CDR1 MNHNS and CDR2 SASEGT. J gave up 7 bases and V 0 bases, and 3 bases lay outside the gene matches. CDR3 size: 15 residues. The CDR3: CASSEARSGGNEQFF. The CDR3 DNA follows: TGTGCCAGCAGTGAAGCTCGTAGCGGGGGGAATGAGCAGTTCTTC.

This clonotype was recorded many times. The chain uses TRBV7-9 and TRBJ2-2, with a tentative D call TRBD2 (5 bases). CDR3 length: 15 residues. The V gene lost 7 bases and the J gene lost 9 bases, with 21 bases spanning the gap. Germline V lookup: CDR1 SEHNR, CDR2 FQNEAQ (reference sequence). The CDR3 reads CASNDYETFHRELFF. DNA of the CDR3: TGTGCCAGCAACGACTACGAGACCTTCCACCGGGAGCTGTTTTTT.

In this sample, this clonotype turned up many times. The chain recombines TRBV20-1 with TRBJ2-3, with 10 bases fitting TRBD2. Germline CDR1 and CDR2: DFQATT and SNEGSKA (reference sequence). The CDR3 consists of 14 residues. The ends lost 4 bases at V and 3 bases at J; junction bases unmatched: 4. The CDR3: CSATLAGGTDTQYF. CDR3 bases: TGCAGTGCTACTTTAGCGGGAGGTACAGATACGCAGTATTTT.

The sample holds many counts of this clonotype. The CDR3 bases are TGCGCCAGCAGCGTAGACAGGTCGACCTACGAGCAGTACTTC. Residues: CASSVDRSTYEQYF. The chain carries TRBV5-1 and TRBJ2-7; D may be TRBD1 (6 bases). The ends were cut back, 4 bases at V and 2 bases at J, with 13 bases in the middle. Looked up from germline, CDR1 is SGHRS and CDR2 is YFSETQ. The CDR3 sequence is 14 residues long.

This clonotype was recorded at least ten times. The V call is TRBV12-3 or TRBV12-4, the J call TRBJ2-1, with 9 nucleotides matching TRBD1. J lost 3 bases, V lost 0 bases, and 9 bases had no gene match. CDR3 size: 18 residues. CDR3 DNA: TGTGCCAGCAGTTTAGCGCGAGGAGGACAGGGGAACTACAATGAGCAGTTCTTC. Encoded protein: CASSLARGGQGNYNEQFF.

V is TRBV20-1 and J is TRBJ2-7; the D call may be TRBD1 or TRBD2 (5 bases each). The ends were cut back, 1 base at V and 5 bases at J, with 12 bases in the middle. Germline assignment: CDR1 DFQATT and CDR2 SNEGSKA (reference sequence). This CDR3 has 13 residues. CDR3 sequence: CSARALVGDEQYF. DNA for the CDR3: TGCAGTGCTAGAGCCCTAGTGGGGGACGAGCAGTACTTC.